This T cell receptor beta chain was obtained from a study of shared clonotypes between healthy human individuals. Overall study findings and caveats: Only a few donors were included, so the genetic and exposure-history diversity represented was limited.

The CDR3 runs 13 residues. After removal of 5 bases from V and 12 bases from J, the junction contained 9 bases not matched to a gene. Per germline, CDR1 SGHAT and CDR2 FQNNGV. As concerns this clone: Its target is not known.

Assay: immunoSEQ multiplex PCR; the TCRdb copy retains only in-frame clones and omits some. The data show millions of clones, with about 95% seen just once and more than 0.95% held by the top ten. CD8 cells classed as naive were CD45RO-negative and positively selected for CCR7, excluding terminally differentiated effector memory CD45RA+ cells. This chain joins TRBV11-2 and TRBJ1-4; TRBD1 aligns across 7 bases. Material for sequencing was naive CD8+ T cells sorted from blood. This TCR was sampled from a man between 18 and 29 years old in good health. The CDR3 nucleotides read TGTGCCAGCAGCCAATGGGACAGCGCACAACTGTTTTTT. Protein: CASSQWDSAQLFF.